The clone carrying this T cell receptor (beta chain) turned up a few times. These data are taken from a study of human T cells and chemical hapten exposure. The overall study: Diphenylcyclopropenone was applied weekly to patients' scalps across the roughly 23-week study.

Trimming removed 3 bases from V and 4 bases from J; junction bases left unmatched: 7. CDR3 size: 14 residues. Germline CDR1 is SQVTM and CDR2 is ANQGSEA. Stated time point: patch test 3, about 24 weeks after DPC sensitization. The treatment: therapeutic diphenylcyclopropenone sensitization with weekly scalp DPC. The study used a library that attached unique molecular identifiers to individual cDNA molecules. TCRdb ran MiXCR on the RACE reads and lists one entry per CDR3 protein. Altogether about 92,000 distinct CDR3 sequences are present, roughly 11% being singletons, with the ten largest covering about 0.95%.

V gene TRBV29-1 combines with J gene TRBJ1-1, with 8 nucleotides matching TRBD1. The sequence derives from a woman in her thirties with alopecia areata. Some clones in this sample may be carry-over from other donors' samples. Sequenced here: whole blood, sampled in connection with sensitization to the hapten diphenylcyclopropenone (DPC). CDR3 region: CSVDWGTGSTEAFF. The CDR3 nucleotides are TGCAGCGTTGATTGGGGGACAGGCAGCACTGAAGCTTTCTTT.